A selection of T cell receptor beta chains follows, all from one sample in a study of blood T cell repertoires in COVID-19. Produced via immunoSEQ multiplex PCR; TCRdb's table is partial and in-frame only. The data contain about 100,000 clones, over 85% of them singletons. The specimen sequenced was peripheral blood. The source of these receptors is a man aged 70 or older with acute or convalescent COVID-19. CDR3s include the opening cysteine and the closing phenylalanine or tryptophan. Each record gives: V gene, J gene, clone size, D gene, CDR3 DNA, CDR3 protein. D genes are given only for firm matches. Size values are once, few and many counts, or a class for expanded clones, and some rows have none.

V gene: TRBV6-2/TRBV6-3
J gene: TRBJ2-1
clone size: few
D gene: NA
CDR3 DNA: TGTGCCAGCAGTTACTCGTGGCAGAACTACAATGAGCAGTTCTTC
CDR3 protein: CASSYSWQNYNEQFF

V gene: TRBV15
J gene: TRBJ1-4
clone size: NA
D gene: NA
CDR3 DNA: TGTGCCACCAGCAGAGATTCAGGGGTCGCGACTAATGAAAAACTGTTTTTT
CDR3 protein: CATSRDSGVATNEKLFF

V gene: TRBV5-6
J gene: TRBJ1-6
clone size: NA
D gene: TRBD1
CDR3 DNA: TGTGCCAGCAGCGCCACAGGGGGGCCTAATTCACCCCTCCACTTT
CDR3 protein: CASSATGGPNSPLHF

V gene: TRBV19
J gene: TRBJ1-4
clone size: NA
D gene: TRBD1
CDR3 DNA: TGTGCCAGTAGTGTCGGGACAGTAAATGAAAAACTGTTTTTT
CDR3 protein: CASSVGTVNEKLFF

V gene: TRBV7-2
J gene: TRBJ2-1
clone size: NA
D gene: TRBD2
CDR3 DNA: TGTGCCAGCAGCTTAGGACTAGCGACCTACAATGAGCAGTTCTTC
CDR3 protein: CASSLGLATYNEQFF

V gene: TRBV19
J gene: TRBJ2-1
clone size: NA
D gene: NA
CDR3 DNA: TGTGCCAGTAGTTACTCTTACAATGAGCAGTTCTTC
CDR3 protein: CASSYSYNEQFF

V gene: TRBV24-1
J gene: TRBJ2-1
clone size: NA
D gene: TRBD1
CDR3 DNA: TGTGCCACCAGTGAACTGGGACAGGGGGCGGATGAGCAGTTCTTC
CDR3 protein: CATSELGQGADEQFF

V gene: TRBV7-2
J gene: TRBJ1-5
clone size: once
D gene: TRBD1
CDR3 DNA: TGTGCCAGCAGCCAAATCCCGGGACAGGGTGGACAGCCCCAGCATTTT
CDR3 protein: CASSQIPGQGGQPQHF

V gene: TRBV11-3
J gene: TRBJ2-3
clone size: NA
D gene: NA
CDR3 DNA: TGTGCCAGCAGCTTACCCCCGGGACTCCTGGTCTATTTT
CDR3 protein: CASSLPPGLLVYF

V gene: TRBV29-1
J gene: TRBJ1-5
clone size: NA
D gene: TRBD1
CDR3 DNA: TGCAGCGTTTTGGGACAGGATAGCAATCAGCCCCAGCATTTT
CDR3 protein: CSVLGQDSNQPQHF

V gene: TRBV25-1
J gene: TRBJ2-1
clone size: NA
D gene: TRBD2
CDR3 DNA: TGTGCCAGCAGTGAAGGCGGGAGGGGTGATGAGCAGTTCTTC
CDR3 protein: CASSEGGRGDEQFF

V gene: TRBV28
J gene: TRBJ2-7
clone size: NA
D gene: NA
CDR3 DNA: TGTGCCAGCTCTCTATACTACGAGCAGTACTTC
CDR3 protein: CASSLYYEQYF

V gene: TRBV12-3/TRBV12-4
J gene: TRBJ2-7
clone size: NA
D gene: TRBD2
CDR3 DNA: TGTGCCAGCAGCGGGACTAGCGGCGAGCAGTACTTC
CDR3 protein: CASSGTSGEQYF

V gene: TRBV15
J gene: TRBJ1-1
clone size: NA
D gene: NA
CDR3 DNA: TGTGCCACCAGCCGAAGAGAGAACACTGAAGCTTTCTTT
CDR3 protein: CATSRRENTEAFF

V gene: TRBV5-1
J gene: TRBJ2-7
clone size: NA
D gene: NA
CDR3 DNA: TGCGCCAGCAGCTTGGGACACTCCGAGCAGTACTTC
CDR3 protein: CASSLGHSEQYF

V gene: TRBV5-1
J gene: TRBJ2-5
clone size: NA
D gene: NA
CDR3 DNA: TGCGCCAGCAGCTCCGGCGGATCGGGGACCCAGTACTTC
CDR3 protein: CASSSGGSGTQYF

V gene: TRBV6-6
J gene: TRBJ1-5
clone size: NA
D gene: NA
CDR3 DNA: TGTGCCAGCAGTTACTCTTCCCACAGGGGCAATCAGCCCCAGCATTTT
CDR3 protein: CASSYSSHRGNQPQHF

V gene: TRBV27
J gene: TRBJ2-7
clone size: NA
D gene: TRBD1
CDR3 DNA: TGTGCCAGCAAAGGGGAGTGGGGACAGGGGGGCTACGAGCAGTACTTC
CDR3 protein: CASKGEWGQGGYEQYF

V gene: TRBV6-5
J gene: TRBJ1-1
clone size: once
D gene: TRBD1
CDR3 DNA: TGTGCCAGCTCCGGGACAGGGGGCTGGAACACTGAAGCTTTCTTT
CDR3 protein: CASSGTGGWNTEAFF

V gene: TRBV24-1
J gene: TRBJ2-1
clone size: NA
D gene: TRBD2
CDR3 DNA: TGTGCCACCAGTGAGCTAGCGGGAGTTCCCAATGAGCAGTTCTTC
CDR3 protein: CATSELAGVPNEQFF

V gene: TRBV6-5
J gene: TRBJ1-3
clone size: NA
D gene: NA
CDR3 DNA: TGTGCCAGCAGTTCGGGGGGTGGAAACACCATATATTTT
CDR3 protein: CASSSGGGNTIYF

V gene: TRBV6-5
J gene: TRBJ2-3
clone size: NA
D gene: TRBD2
CDR3 DNA: TGTGCCAGCAGTTACGAGGCGGGGGGGCGTAATACGCAGTATTTT
CDR3 protein: CASSYEAGGRNTQYF

V gene: TRBV18
J gene: TRBJ1-1
clone size: NA
D gene: TRBD1
CDR3 DNA: TGTGCCAGCTCCGCGCCGGGACAGCAATCGAACACTGAAGCTTTCTTT
CDR3 protein: CASSAPGQQSNTEAFF

V gene: TRBV18
J gene: TRBJ1-5
clone size: NA
D gene: TRBD1
CDR3 DNA: TGTGCCAGCTCATCGGACAGGGGAAGCAATCAGCCCCAGCATTTT
CDR3 protein: CASSSDRGSNQPQHF

V gene: TRBV28
J gene: TRBJ2-4
clone size: NA
D gene: NA
CDR3 DNA: TGTGCCAGCAGCCTCGGAGGACCTCTAGCCAAAAACATTCAGTACTTC
CDR3 protein: CASSLGGPLAKNIQYF